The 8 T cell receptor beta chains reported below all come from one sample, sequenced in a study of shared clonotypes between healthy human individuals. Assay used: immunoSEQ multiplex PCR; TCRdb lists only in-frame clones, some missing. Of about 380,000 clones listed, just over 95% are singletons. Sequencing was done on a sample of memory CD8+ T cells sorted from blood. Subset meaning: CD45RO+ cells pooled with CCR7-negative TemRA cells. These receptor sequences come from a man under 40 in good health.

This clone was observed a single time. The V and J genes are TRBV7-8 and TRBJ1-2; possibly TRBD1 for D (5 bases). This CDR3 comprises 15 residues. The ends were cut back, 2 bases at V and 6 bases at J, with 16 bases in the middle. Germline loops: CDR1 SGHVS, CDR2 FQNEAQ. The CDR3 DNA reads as TGTGCCAGCAGCTTAAGTTGGGCAGGGAAGGATGGCTACACCTTC. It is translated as CASSLSWAGKDGYTF.

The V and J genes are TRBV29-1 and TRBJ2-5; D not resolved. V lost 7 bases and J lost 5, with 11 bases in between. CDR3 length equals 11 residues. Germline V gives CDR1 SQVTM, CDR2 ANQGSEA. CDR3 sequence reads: CSAAPTETQYF. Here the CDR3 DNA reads TGCAGCGCCGCGCCCACCGAGACCCAGTACTTC.

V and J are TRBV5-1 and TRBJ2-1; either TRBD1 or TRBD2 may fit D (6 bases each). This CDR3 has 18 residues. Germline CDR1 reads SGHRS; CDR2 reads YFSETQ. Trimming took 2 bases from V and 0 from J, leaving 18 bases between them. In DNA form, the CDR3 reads TGCGCCAGCAGCTTTTTGGGGGGCGGGGCGGCCTCCTACAATGAGCAGTTCTTC. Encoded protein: CASSFLGGGAASYNEQFF.

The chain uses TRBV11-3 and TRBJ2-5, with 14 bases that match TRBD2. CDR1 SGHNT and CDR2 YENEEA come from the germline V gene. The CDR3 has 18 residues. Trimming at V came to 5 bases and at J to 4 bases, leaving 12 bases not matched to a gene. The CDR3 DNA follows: TGTGCCAGCAGCGCCGGACTAGCGGGAGGTGCTATGGGAGAGACCCAGTACTTC. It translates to CASSAGLAGGAMGETQYF.

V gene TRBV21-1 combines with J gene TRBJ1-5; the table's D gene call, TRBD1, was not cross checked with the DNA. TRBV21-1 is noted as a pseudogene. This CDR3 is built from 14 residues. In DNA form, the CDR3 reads TGTGCCAGCAGCAACCGGGACAGAGATCAGCCCCAGCATTTT. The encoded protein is CASSNRDRDQPQHF.

This chain's CDR3 is CASSLARTLSTDTQYF. The DNA for the CDR3 is TGTGCCAGCAGCTTAGCTCGGACTCTTAGCACAGATACGCAGTATTTT. J is TRBJ2-3 and V is TRBV7-8; TRBD2 might be the D (5 bases). Looked up from germline, CDR1 is SGHVS and CDR2 is FQNEAQ. V was clipped by 0 bases and J by 0 bases, with 10 bases between them. The CDR3 has 16 amino acids.

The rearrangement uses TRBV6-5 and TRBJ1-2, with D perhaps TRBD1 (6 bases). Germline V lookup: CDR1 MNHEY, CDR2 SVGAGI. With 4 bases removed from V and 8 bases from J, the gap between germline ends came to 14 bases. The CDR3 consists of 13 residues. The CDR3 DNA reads TGTGCCAGCAGTTTCGACAGGTCTGGGGGCTACACCTTC. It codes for CASSFDRSGGYTF.

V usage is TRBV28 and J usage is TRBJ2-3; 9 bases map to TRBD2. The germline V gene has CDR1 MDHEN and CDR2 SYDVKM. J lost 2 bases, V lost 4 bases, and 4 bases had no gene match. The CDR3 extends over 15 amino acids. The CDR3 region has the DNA TGTGCCAGCAGTTCTCTAGCGGGATACACAGATACGCAGTATTTT. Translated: CASSSLAGYTDTQYF.